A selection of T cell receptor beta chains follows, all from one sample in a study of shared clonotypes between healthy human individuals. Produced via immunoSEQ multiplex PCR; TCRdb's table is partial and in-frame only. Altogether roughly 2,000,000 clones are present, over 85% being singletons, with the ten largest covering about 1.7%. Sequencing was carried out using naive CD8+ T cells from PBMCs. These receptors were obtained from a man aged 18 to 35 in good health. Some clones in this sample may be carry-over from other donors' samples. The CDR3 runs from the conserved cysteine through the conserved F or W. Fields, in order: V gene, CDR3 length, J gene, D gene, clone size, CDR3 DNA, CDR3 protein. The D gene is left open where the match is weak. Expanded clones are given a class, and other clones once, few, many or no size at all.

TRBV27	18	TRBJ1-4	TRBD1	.	TGTGCCAGCAGTTCTCTAACCCCCTTAGACAGGGCGTGGGAAAAACTGTTTTTT	CASSSLTPLDRAWEKLFF
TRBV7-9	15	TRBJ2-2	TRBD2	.	TGTGCCAGCAGCTTCGCTAGCGGTGGTACCGGGGAGCTGTTTTTT	CASSFASGGTGELFF
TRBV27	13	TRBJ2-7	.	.	TGTGCCAGCAGTTTATCTCGGAGCTACGAGCAGTACTTC	CASSLSRSYEQYF
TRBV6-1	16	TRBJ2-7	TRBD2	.	TGTGCCAGCAGTGATACCGGGACTAGCGTATCCTACGAGCAGTACTTC	CASSDTGTSVSYEQYF
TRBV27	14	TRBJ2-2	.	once	TGTGCCAGCATTTCTGACCCAAACACCGGGGAGCTGTTTTTT	CASISDPNTGELFF
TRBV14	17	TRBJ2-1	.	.	TGTGCCAGCAGCCAAGAACGGTTGGTACGGAGCTACAATGAGCAGTTCTTC	CASSQERLVRSYNEQFF
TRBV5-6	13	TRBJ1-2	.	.	TGTGCCAGCAGCTCCCCGGATAACTATGGCTACACCTTC	CASSSPDNYGYTF
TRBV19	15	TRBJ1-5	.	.	TGTGCCAGTAGAGCCCGAGAGGCGGGCAATCAGCCCCAGCATTTT	CASRAREAGNQPQHF
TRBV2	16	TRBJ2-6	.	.	TGTGCCAGCAGTGGAAACCCGAACTCTGGGGCCAACGTCCTGACTTTC	CASSGNPNSGANVLTF
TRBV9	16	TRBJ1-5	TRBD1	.	TGTGCCAGCAGCGTCGGACAGGGAGACTTCAATCAGCCCCAGCATTTT	CASSVGQGDFNQPQHF
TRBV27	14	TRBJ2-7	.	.	TGTGCCAGCAGTTTATTGGGACTGACTTACGAGCAGTACTTC	CASSLLGLTYEQYF
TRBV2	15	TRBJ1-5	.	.	TGTGCCAGCAGTGAAAAACATAGCCCCAGCAAGCCCCAGCATTTT	CASSEKHSPSKPQHF
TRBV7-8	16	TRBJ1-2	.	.	TGTGCCAGCAGCTTTTCCATCGAGGGGGGCAGATATGGCTACACCTTC	CASSFSIEGGRYGYTF
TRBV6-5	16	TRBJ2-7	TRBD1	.	TGTGCCAGCAGTTACTCGAGGACAGGGTCCTACTACGAGCAGTACTTC	CASSYSRTGSYYEQYF
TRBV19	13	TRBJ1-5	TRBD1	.	TGTGCCAGTAGTCTAACAGGGGGTCAGCCCCAGCATTTT	CASSLTGGQPQHF
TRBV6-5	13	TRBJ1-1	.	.	TGTGCCAGCAGTTACTCGCAAGGGGGGGAAGCTTTCTTT	CASSYSQGGEAFF
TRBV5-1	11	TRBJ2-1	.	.	TGCGCCAGCAGCTCCCCCGCTGAGCAGTTCTTC	CASSSPAEQFF
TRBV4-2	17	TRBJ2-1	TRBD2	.	TGTGCCAGCAGCCATAAAGACGCGGGAGGCCTCTACAATGAGCAGTTCTTC	CASSHKDAGGLYNEQFF
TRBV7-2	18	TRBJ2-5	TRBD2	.	TGTGCCAGCAGAGACCGGGGGGCTAGCGGGAGGGTCCGGGAGACCCAGTACTTC	CASRDRGASGRVRETQYF
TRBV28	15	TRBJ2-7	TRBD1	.	TGTGCCAGCAGGCTCCGACAGGGGAGCTCCTACGAGCAGTACTTC	CASRLRQGSSYEQYF
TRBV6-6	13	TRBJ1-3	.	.	TGTGCCAGCAGTTATGGACCAGGAAACACCATATATTTT	CASSYGPGNTIYF
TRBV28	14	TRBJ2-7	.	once	TGTGCCAGCAGTTTTGTGTCGGGGTCCTACGAGCAGTACTTC	CASSFVSGSYEQYF
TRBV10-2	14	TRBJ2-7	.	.	TGCGCCAGCATCAGCAGGGGTAAGGGGAACGAGCAGTACTTC	CASISRGKGNEQYF
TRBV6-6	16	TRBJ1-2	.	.	TGTGCCAGCAGTTACTCGGACAGCCTAGGGAGCTATGGCTACACCTTC	CASSYSDSLGSYGYTF
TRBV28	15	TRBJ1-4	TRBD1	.	TGTGCCAGCAGGGACCGGGACAGCCCTAATGAAAAACTGTTTTTT	CASRDRDSPNEKLFF
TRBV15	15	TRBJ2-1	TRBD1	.	TGTGCCACCAGCAGCGACAGGGAAAGTGCCAATGAGCAGTTCTTC	CATSSDRESANEQFF
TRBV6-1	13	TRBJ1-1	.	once	TGTGCCAGCACCGAAAGTGCGAACACTGAAGCTTTCTTT	CASTESANTEAFF
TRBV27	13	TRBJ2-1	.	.	TGTGCCAGCAGTTTGGACGGTTACAATGAGCAGTTCTTC	CASSLDGYNEQFF
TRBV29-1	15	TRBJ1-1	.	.	TGCAGCGTTTCAAGGGACACCCAAGGAAACACTGAAGCTTTCTTT	CSVSRDTQGNTEAFF
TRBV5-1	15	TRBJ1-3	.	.	TGCGCCAGCAGCTTGGACAGGGACCCCGGAAACACCATATATTTT	CASSLDRDPGNTIYF
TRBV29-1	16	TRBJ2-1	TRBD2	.	TGCAGCGGCCTGGGGCTAGCGGGAGGTTTTCTAGATGAGCAGTTCTTC	CSGLGLAGGFLDEQFF
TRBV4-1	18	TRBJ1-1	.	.	TGCGCCAGCAGCCGACAAGGGAAAAGAGGCCCGGGGGGCACTGAAGCTTTCTTT	CASSRQGKRGPGGTEAFF
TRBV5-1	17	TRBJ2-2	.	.	TGCGCCAGCAGCCCGCCCAAGGTCAGAGTGAACACCGGGGAGCTGTTTTTT	CASSPPKVRVNTGELFF
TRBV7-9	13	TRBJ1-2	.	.	TGTGCCAGCAGCCCCGGCGGGCCCTATGGCTACACCTTC	CASSPGGPYGYTF
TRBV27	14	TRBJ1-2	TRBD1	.	TGTGCCAGCAGTCCCCGGGACAGATTATATGGCTACACCTTC	CASSPRDRLYGYTF
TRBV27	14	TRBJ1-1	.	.	TGTGCCAGCAGTACCCGGACAGACGACACTGAAGCTTTCTTT	CASSTRTDDTEAFF
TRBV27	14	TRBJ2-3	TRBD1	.	TGTGCCAGCAGTTTCCTAGGACAGGGAGATACGCAGTATTTT	CASSFLGQGDTQYF
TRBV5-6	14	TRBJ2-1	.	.	TGTGCCAGCAGCTTGGGGGTGCGGAACTTTGAGCAGTTCTTC	CASSLGVRNFEQFF
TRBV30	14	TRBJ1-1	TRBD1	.	TGTGCCTGGAGTCTGGGACAGCCGAACACTGAAGCTTTCTTT	CAWSLGQPNTEAFF
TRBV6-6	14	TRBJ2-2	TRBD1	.	TGTGCCAGCAGTTGGACAGGGGGCACCGGGGAGCTGTTTTTT	CASSWTGGTGELFF
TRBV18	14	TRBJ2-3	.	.	TGTGCCAGCTCACCGATGAGGGACGCAGATACGCAGTATTTT	CASSPMRDADTQYF
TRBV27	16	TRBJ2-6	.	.	TGTGCCAGCAGTTTTATCCAGAGCTCTGGGGCCAACGTCCTGACTTTC	CASSFIQSSGANVLTF
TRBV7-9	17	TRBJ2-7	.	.	TGTGCCAGCAGCACCGACCGACTAGTCGGGTTGCCCTACGAGCAGTACTTC	CASSTDRLVGLPYEQYF
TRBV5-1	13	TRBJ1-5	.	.	TGCGCCAGCAGCTGGGGGCAGGGTCAGCCCCAGCATTTT	CASSWGQGQPQHF
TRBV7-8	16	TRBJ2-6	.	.	TGTGCCAGCAGCTTAGTGGGTGGTGTCGGGGCCAACGTCCTGACTTTC	CASSLVGGVGANVLTF
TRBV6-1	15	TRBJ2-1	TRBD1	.	TGTGCCAGCACCAGCGGGACAGGGGTCTACAATGAGCAGTTCTTC	CASTSGTGVYNEQFF
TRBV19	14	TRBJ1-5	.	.	TGTGCCAGTAGGGGACCGGGAAGCAATCAGCCCCAGCATTTT	CASRGPGSNQPQHF
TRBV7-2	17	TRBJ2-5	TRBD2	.	TGTGCCAGCAGCTTATTCCCGACTAGCGGTAGTCAAGAGACCCAGTACTTC	CASSLFPTSGSQETQYF
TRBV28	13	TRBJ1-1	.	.	TGTGCCAGCAACTCGAGTCCGGTCACTGAAGCTTTCTTT	CASNSSPVTEAFF
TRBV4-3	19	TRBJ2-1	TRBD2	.	TGCGCCAGCAGCCACCCAACGGGGGGGGGACCACAACCCTACAATGAGCAGTTCTTC	CASSHPTGGGPQPYNEQFF
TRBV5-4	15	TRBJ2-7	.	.	TGTGCCAGCAGCGGAGGAGGTGTGGCGGGCTACGAGCAGTACTTC	CASSGGGVAGYEQYF
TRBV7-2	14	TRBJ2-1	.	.	TGTGCCAGCAGCTTAGCGCATACGGGCAATGAGCAGTTCTTC	CASSLAHTGNEQFF